The entry below describes one T cell receptor beta chain. The data are from a study of blood T cell repertoires in COVID-19. In the study overall: Samples came from the United States, Italy and Spain, spanning acute and convalescent COVID-19. T cells, B-cell-depleted T cells, or PBMCs provided the cDNA or gDNA that served as material.

In the original workflow: Reference gene primers were amplified, and this amplification served to estimate nucleated cell counts. The assay was immunoSEQ multiplex PCR, and TCRdb's table has in-frame clones only and misses some. V and J calls plus clone size are reproduced from that table; the DNA served to infer D and trimming. Among under 400,000 clones, 85% to 90% were seen once, and the ten largest hold around 7%. V shed 5 bases, J shed 2 bases, and the junction held 5 bases outside the gene matches. The CDR3 runs to 15 residues. CDR1 and CDR2 from the germline V gene are SEHNR and FQNEAQ (reference sequence).

The receptor was isolated from a man between 18 and 35 years old with active or convalescent COVID-19. Source material: peripheral blood. V is TRBV7-9 and J is TRBJ2-5; 10 nucleotides align to TRBD2. The CDR3 loop reads CASSISGGRQETQYF. CDR3 sequence (DNA): TGTGCCAGCAGCATTAGCGGGGGGAGGCAAGAGACCCAGTACTTC.